This section outlines one T cell receptor (beta chain) sequence together with its context. Roughly 0.45 to 1 ug RNA was reverse transcribed with random hexamers. TCRdb re-called the immunoSEQ multiplex PCR reads through MiXCR, storing one row per CDR3 protein. Of 50,000 or so distinct CDR3 sequences in the sample, around 93% were seen once. The data derive from a study of CD8 T cells in Susac syndrome. Negative magnetic isolation gave CD8+ and CD4+ cells; FACS enriched CD8+ TEMRA. This CDR3 has 15 residues. V was clipped by 7 bases and J by 4 bases, with 16 bases between them. Germline loops: CDR1 MNHNY, CDR2 SVGAGI (reference sequence).

Sequencing was carried out using CD8+ T cells from PBMCs. The rearrangement uses TRBV6-6 and TRBJ1-4, with a tentative D call TRBD1 (5 bases). This receptor was obtained from a human donor with multiple sclerosis. CDR3 in amino acids: CASKRGRSLNEKLFF. The CDR3 DNA is TGTGCCAGCAAAAGGGGACGGTCTCTTAATGAAAAACTGTTTTTT.